These T cell receptor beta chains were read from a single sample in a study of CD8 T cells in Susac syndrome. TCRdb reprocessed the immunoSEQ multiplex PCR reads with MiXCR, giving one entry per CDR3 protein. The sample holds 120,000 or so distinct CDR3 sequences, just under 95% seen once. Material for sequencing was CD8+ T cells from PBMCs. These receptors originate from a human donor with Susac syndrome. The CDR3 runs from the conserved cysteine through the conserved F or W. D genes are given only for firm matches. The size of a clone is reported for some rows only, either as once, few or many, or as a class for expanded clones.

>TRBJ2-2|TRBD2|-|TRBV9
CASSGTGGQAGELFF
TGTGCCAGCAGCGGGACGGGAGGTCAAGCCGGGGAGCTGTTTTTT
>TRBJ2-2|TRBD1|-|TRBV20-1
CSARGFGTGDTGELFF
TGCAGTGCTAGGGGTTTTGGGACAGGGGACACCGGGGAGCTGTTTTTT
>TRBJ1-1|-|once|TRBV7-3
CASSPLGSSSEAFF
TGTGCCAGCAGCCCACTAGGGTCCTCATCTGAAGCTTTCTTT
>TRBJ1-1|-|-|TRBV25-1
CASSGEGTEAFF
TGTGCCAGCAGTGGGGAGGGCACTGAAGCTTTCTTT
>TRBJ2-3|-|-|TRBV7-2
CASITTDTQYF
TGTGCCAGCATTACCACAGATACGCAGTATTTT
>TRBJ1-6|-|-|TRBV5-5
CASSWGIGDSPLHF
TGTGCCAGCAGCTGGGGTATAGGGGACTCACCCCTCCACTTT
>TRBJ2-5|-|-|TRBV27
CASSEGRTFRGETQYF
TGTGCCAGCAGTGAGGGCCGTACCTTTCGCGGGGAGACCCAGTACTTC
>TRBJ2-2|TRBD2|-|TRBV6-5
CASSFGTSGRSGELFF
TGTGCCAGCAGTTTCGGGACTAGCGGGAGGAGCGGGGAGCTGTTTTTT
>TRBJ1-6|-|-|TRBV7-3
CASSLVPYNSPLHF
TGTGCCAGCAGCTTAGTTCCGTATAATTCACCCCTCCACTTT
>TRBJ2-4|-|-|TRBV18
CASSHQGVSGDIQYF
TGTGCCAGCTCACACCAAGGAGTCAGTGGGGACATTCAGTACTTC
>TRBJ1-2|-|-|TRBV5-6
CASSLTFDRSYGYTF
TGTGCCAGCAGCTTGACCTTCGACAGGTCCTATGGCTACACCTTC
>TRBJ1-4|-|-|TRBV5-5
CASSSGRRLDEKLFF
TGTGCCAGCAGCTCCGGACGCAGGCTGGATGAAAAACTGTTTTTT
>TRBJ2-7|TRBD1|-|TRBV20-1
CSARDPDRVYEQYF
TGCAGTGCTAGAGATCCGGACAGGGTCTACGAGCAGTACTTC
>TRBJ1-1|-|-|TRBV12-3/TRBV12-4
CASILDSLGTEAFF
TGTGCCAGCATCCTCGACAGTTTGGGCACTGAAGCTTTCTTT
>TRBJ2-7|TRBD2|-|TRBV6-6
CASSYNLAGVYF
TGTGCCAGCAGTTACAATCTAGCGGGGGTGTACTTC
>TRBJ2-5|TRBD2|-|TRBV9
CASSAEGLAGVSQYF
TGTGCCAGCAGCGCAGAGGGACTAGCGGGAGTGTCCCAGTACTTC
>TRBJ1-5|-|-|TRBV20-1
CSAMRGYSYSNQPQHF
TGCAGTGCTATGAGGGGCTACTCATATAGCAATCAGCCCCAGCATTTT
>TRBJ2-2|TRBD1|-|TRBV20-1
CSARRPGQDTGELFF
TGCAGTGCTCGTCGCCCGGGACAGGACACCGGGGAGCTGTTTTTT
>TRBJ2-2|-|-|TRBV24-1
CATSARQNTGELFF
TGTGCCACCAGTGCGAGACAAAACACCGGGGAGCTGTTTTTT
>TRBJ2-3|-|-|TRBV5-6
CASSRQGGNTDTQYF
TGTGCCAGCAGCCGCCAGGGGGGGAACACAGATACGCAGTATTTT
>TRBJ1-1|-|few|TRBV27
CASSLSRMNTEAFF
TGTGCCAGCAGTTTATCGCGGATGAACACTGAAGCTTTCTTT
>TRBJ1-1|-|-|TRBV28
CASSLYLGTEAFF
TGTGCCAGCAGTTTATATTTGGGCACTGAAGCTTTCTTT
>TRBJ1-5|TRBD1|-|TRBV12-3/TRBV12-4
CASSGTGVDSNQPQHF
TGTGCCAGCAGTGGGACAGGGGTGGATAGCAATCAGCCCCAGCATTTT
>TRBJ2-1|-|-|TRBV5-4
CASSLDGSNEQFF
TGTGCCAGCAGCTTGGACGGGAGCAATGAGCAGTTCTTC